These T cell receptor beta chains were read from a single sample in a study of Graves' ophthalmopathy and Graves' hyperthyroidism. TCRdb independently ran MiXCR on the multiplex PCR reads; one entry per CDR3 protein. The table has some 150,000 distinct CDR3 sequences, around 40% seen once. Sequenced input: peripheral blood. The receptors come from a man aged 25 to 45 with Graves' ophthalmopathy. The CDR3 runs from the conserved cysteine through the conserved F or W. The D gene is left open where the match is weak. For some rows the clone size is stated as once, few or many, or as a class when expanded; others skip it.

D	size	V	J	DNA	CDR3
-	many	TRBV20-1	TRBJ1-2	TGCAGTGCTAGAGACTTGGGGCCGGAACAGGAACGCCGTTTCTATGGCTACACCTTC	CSARDLGPEQERRFYGYTF
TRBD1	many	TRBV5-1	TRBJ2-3	TGCGCCAGCAGCCCCCGGCAGGGGGCGGGAAATACGCAGTATTTT	CASSPRQGAGNTQYF
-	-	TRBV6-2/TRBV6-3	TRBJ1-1	TGTGCCAGCAGTCCCCCATGGGTGTACACTGAAGCTTTCTTT	CASSPPWVYTEAFF
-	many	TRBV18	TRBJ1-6	TGTGCCAGCTCACCACGTTCGGGCGATAATTCACCCCTCCACTTT	CASSPRSGDNSPLHF
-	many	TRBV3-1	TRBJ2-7	TGTGCCAGCGGCCGTTGGGCAGTGGGCGAGCAGTACTTC	CASGRWAVGEQYF
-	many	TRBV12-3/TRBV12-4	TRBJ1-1	TGTGCCAGCAGTTTATCTCGGAACACTGAAGCTTTCTTT	CASSLSRNTEAFF
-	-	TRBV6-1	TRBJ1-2	TGTGCCAGCAGAGGGAGGGCAGAGACTACTAACTATGGCTACACCTTC	CASRGRAETTNYGYTF
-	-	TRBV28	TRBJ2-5	TGTGCCAGCAGTACTCTCAGGGAGACCCAGTACTTC	CASSTLRETQYF
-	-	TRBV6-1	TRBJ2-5	TGTGCCAGCAGGCTCGGGATCCAAGAGACCCAGTACTTC	CASRLGIQETQYF
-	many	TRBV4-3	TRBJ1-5	TGCGCCAGCAGCCAAGATGGCAGACTTAATCAGCCCCAGCATTTT	CASSQDGRLNQPQHF
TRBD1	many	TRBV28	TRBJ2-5	TGTGCCAGCAGTTCACAGGGGTTACCACAAGAGACCCAGTACTTC	CASSSQGLPQETQYF
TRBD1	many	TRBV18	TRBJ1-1	TGTGCCAGCTCCTCTGGGACAGGGGGCACTGAAGCTTTCTTT	CASSSGTGGTEAFF
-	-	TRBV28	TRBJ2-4	TGTGCCAGCGGGAGTGACAACATTCAGTACTTC	CASGSDNIQYF
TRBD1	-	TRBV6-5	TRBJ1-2	TGTGCCAGCAGTTACGACCCCGGGACAGAGAATTATGGCTACACCTTC	CASSYDPGTENYGYTF
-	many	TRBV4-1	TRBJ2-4	TGCGCCAGCAGCCAAGACTCAGCAGGGGGGAAAAACATTCAGTACTTC	CASSQDSAGGKNIQYF
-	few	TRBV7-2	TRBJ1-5	TGTGCCAGCAGCTTTTTCACTGCTCCTTTCAATCAGCCCCAGCATTTT	CASSFFTAPFNQPQHF
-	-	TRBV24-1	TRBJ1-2	TGTGCCACCAGTGATGATAACAACTATGGCTACACCTTC	CATSDDNNYGYTF
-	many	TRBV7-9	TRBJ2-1	TGTGCCAGCAGCCTAGGACTGTGGTGGGACTACAATGAGCAGTTCTTC	CASSLGLWWDYNEQFF
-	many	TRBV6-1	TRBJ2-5	TGTGCCAGCAGGCCCGCCGGGCAACAAGAGACCCAGTACTTC	CASRPAGQQETQYF
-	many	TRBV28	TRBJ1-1	TGTGCCAGCAGTTCCCCGGGGGCGCTGGGATTGAACACTGAAGCTTTCTTT	CASSSPGALGLNTEAFF
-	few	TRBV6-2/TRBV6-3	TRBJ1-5	TGTGCCAGCAGCCCCCGGCCATATGATCAGCCCCAGCATTTT	CASSPRPYDQPQHF
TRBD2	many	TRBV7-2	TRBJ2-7	TGTGCCAGCAGCTTAGTACCGGGAGGACACGAGCAGTACTTC	CASSLVPGGHEQYF
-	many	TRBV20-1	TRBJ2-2	TGCAGTGCTAGAGACGGAGGGGGCGCATACACCGGGGAGCTGTTTTTT	CSARDGGGAYTGELFF
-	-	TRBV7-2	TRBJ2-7	TGTGCCAGCAGCTTAGGGCTCGGGAGCTCCTACGAGCAGTACTTC	CASSLGLGSSYEQYF
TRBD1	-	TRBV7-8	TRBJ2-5	TGTGCCAGCAGCTTAGCGGGGACAGGGTCCTTTGGGGAGACCCAGTACTTC	CASSLAGTGSFGETQYF
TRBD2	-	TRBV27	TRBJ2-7	TGTGCCAGCAGTTTATCCACAACTAGCGGGAGGAGATACGAGCAGTACTTC	CASSLSTTSGRRYEQYF
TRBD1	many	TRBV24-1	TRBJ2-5	TGTGCCACCAGTGATTTCGGGGGACAGGGGGGAGAGACCCAGTACTTC	CATSDFGGQGGETQYF
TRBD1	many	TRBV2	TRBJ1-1	TGTGCCAGCAGAGTAGGACAGGGGGACACTGAAGCTTTCTTT	CASRVGQGDTEAFF
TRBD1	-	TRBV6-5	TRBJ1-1	TGTGCCAGCAGTTACCAAGGACAGGGGGCAGGCACTGAAGCTTTCTTT	CASSYQGQGAGTEAFF
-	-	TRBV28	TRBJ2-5	TGTGCCAGCAGGCGCAGGGTACCAGAGACCCAGTACTTC	CASRRRVPETQYF
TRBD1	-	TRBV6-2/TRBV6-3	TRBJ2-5	TGTGCCAGCAGTTACTCGAACCGGGACAGACAAGAGACCCAGTACTTC	CASSYSNRDRQETQYF
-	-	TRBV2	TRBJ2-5	TGTGCCAGCAGTGACGTCGGGGACCGTCAAGAGACCCAGTACTTC	CASSDVGDRQETQYF
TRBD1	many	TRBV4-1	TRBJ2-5	TGCGCCAGCAGCCCCGACAGGGCCGAAGAGACCCAGTACTTC	CASSPDRAEETQYF
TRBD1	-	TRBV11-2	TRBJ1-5	TGTGCCAGCAGCTTAGGGGTGAGGGACAGAGGTCAGCCCCAGCATTTT	CASSLGVRDRGQPQHF
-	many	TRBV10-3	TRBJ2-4	TGTGCCATCAGTGAGTCACAGGGTGGTAGTGACATTCAGTACTTC	CAISESQGGSDIQYF
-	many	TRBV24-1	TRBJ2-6	TGTGCCACCAGTGACTCGGGCCGCTTCTCTGGGGCCAACGTCCTGACTTTC	CATSDSGRFSGANVLTF
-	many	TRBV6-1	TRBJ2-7	TGTGCCAGCAGTGTCACCACGAGCTCCTACGAACAGTACTTC	CASSVTTSSYEQYF
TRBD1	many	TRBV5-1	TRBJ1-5	TGCGCCAGCAGGAAGCGGGACAGGCCTATATTAAATCAGCCCCAGCATTTT	CASRKRDRPILNQPQHF
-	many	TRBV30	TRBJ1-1	TGTGCCTGGGTGCCAGGGGACACTGAAGCTTTCTTT	CAWVPGDTEAFF
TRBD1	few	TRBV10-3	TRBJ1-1	TGTGCCATCAGTGAGAGGGAACAGGGGGCCGAAGCTTTCTTT	CAISEREQGAEAFF
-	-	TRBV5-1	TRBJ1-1	TGCGCCAGCCGCCCGTATCTCAGGGGAACTGAAGCTTTCTTT	CASRPYLRGTEAFF
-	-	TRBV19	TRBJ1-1	TGTGCCAGTAGTATTGCGCATTCACCAAACACTGAAGCTTTCTTT	CASSIAHSPNTEAFF
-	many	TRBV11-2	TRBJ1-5	TGTGCCAGCAGCTTAGAGGCGAATCAGCCCCAGCATTTT	CASSLEANQPQHF